Sequencing of this TCR beta chain was carried out in a study of radiotherapy plus CTLA-4 blockade in lung cancer. The CDR3 spans 15 residues. Germline CDR1 is KGHSH and CDR2 is LQKENI. Trimming removed 6 bases from V and 4 bases from J, with 18 bases in between. Sequencing used immunoSEQ multiplex PCR; TCRdb keeps in-frame clones, though not all of them. The sample has about 85,000 clones, 86% seen once. This chain links TRBV18 with TRBJ1-1; possible D gene TRBD1, 6 bases. The sequences come from peripheral blood, collected from a patient treated with radiotherapy plus ipilimumab. The clonotype originates from a human donor with non-small cell lung cancer who had a partial response to radiotherapy plus ipilimumab. For the CDR3, the DNA is TGTGCCAGCTCCGGGCGAACAGGGTTGGGCACTGAAGCTTTCTTT. Residues: CASSGRTGLGTEAFF.